The rows below give T cell receptor beta chains drawn from one sample of a study of T cell responses to AZD1222 COVID-19 vaccine. Assay used: immunoSEQ multiplex PCR; TCRdb lists only in-frame clones, some missing. The data contain about 99,000 clones, approximately 89% of them singletons. Sequenced here: peripheral blood, sampled on day 0 of AZD1222 vaccination. The receptor source for this set is an adult in good health. Each CDR3 is given with its conserved first and last residue. A D gene is named only where the DNA matches it firmly. Some rows mark clone size as missing; the rest say once, few, many or name a class of expanded clone.

D,V,size,J,CDR3,DNA
NA,TRBV3-1/TRBV3-2,once,TRBJ1-2,CASSHKVGSSYGYTF,TGTGCCAGCAGCCATAAGGTAGGGTCAAGCTATGGCTACACCTTC
NA,TRBV6-5,few,TRBJ1-3,CASSYSVTFQNTIYF,TGTGCCAGCAGTTATTCCGTAACATTCCAAAACACCATATATTTT
NA,TRBV2,NA,TRBJ1-5,CASSAGYDNQPQHF,TGTGCCAGCAGTGCCGGGTATGACAATCAGCCCCAGCATTTT
NA,TRBV6-5,NA,TRBJ2-7,CASSYSLGGYEQYF,TGTGCCAGCAGTTACTCTTTGGGGGGTTACGAGCAGTACTTC
NA,TRBV2,NA,TRBJ1-5,CASTVGRTRNQPQHF,TGTGCCAGCACCGTGGGGCGGACCCGCAATCAGCCCCAGCATTTT
NA,TRBV7-9,NA,TRBJ1-2,CASSLRGDYGYTF,TGTGCCAGCAGCTTAAGGGGAGACTATGGCTACACCTTC
NA,TRBV10-3,NA,TRBJ1-2,CAISEAGEYGYTF,TGTGCCATCAGTGAAGCAGGGGAGTATGGCTACACCTTC
TRBD2,TRBV6-5,NA,TRBJ2-1,CASLLAGGNNEQFF,TGTGCCAGCCTCCTAGCGGGGGGGAACAATGAGCAGTTCTTC
NA,TRBV7-9,NA,TRBJ2-2,CASSLESAGELFF,TGTGCCAGCAGCTTAGAATCGGCCGGGGAGCTGTTTTTT
NA,TRBV9,NA,TRBJ2-1,CASSVDGSNEQFF,TGTGCCAGCAGCGTAGACGGATCCAATGAGCAGTTCTTC
NA,TRBV19,NA,TRBJ2-1,CASDRNNEQFF,TGTGCCAGCGACAGAAACAATGAGCAGTTCTTC
NA,TRBV12-5,NA,TRBJ2-1,CASGLQVNEQFF,TGTGCTAGTGGTCTCCAAGTCAATGAGCAGTTCTTC
NA,TRBV15,NA,TRBJ1-1,CATSRAGNTEAFF,TGTGCCACCAGCAGAGCAGGGAACACTGAAGCTTTCTTT
NA,TRBV5-1,NA,TRBJ1-5,CASSGGQNQPQHF,TGCGCCAGCAGCGGGGGACAAAATCAGCCCCAGCATTTT
NA,TRBV7-9,NA,TRBJ1-1,CASSLGGEKNTEAFF,TGTGCCAGCAGCTTAGGGGGGGAGAAGAACACTGAAGCTTTCTTT
TRBD1,TRBV2,NA,TRBJ2-5,CASSFQGQGGQETQYF,TGTGCCAGCAGTTTTCAGGGACAGGGAGGGCAAGAGACCCAGTACTTC
TRBD2,TRBV6-5,few,TRBJ2-2,CASVGRGRSPGELFF,TGTGCCAGCGTCGGGAGGGGTAGGTCACCCGGGGAGCTGTTTTTT
NA,TRBV27,NA,TRBJ2-2,CASSLDVNTGELFF,TGTGCCAGCAGCCTTGACGTGAACACCGGGGAGCTGTTTTTT
TRBD1,TRBV19,once,TRBJ1-1,CASQGASQAFF,TGTGCCAGTCAGGGGGCCTCCCAAGCTTTCTTT
NA,TRBV4-1,NA,TRBJ2-6,CASSFLNIGRGSGANVLTF,TGCGCCAGCTCTTTCCTAAATATTGGTCGGGGCTCTGGGGCCAACGTCCTGACTTTC
TRBD1,TRBV19,NA,TRBJ1-1,CASIGTGDMNTEAFF,TGTGCCAGTATAGGGACAGGGGATATGAACACTGAAGCTTTCTTT
NA,TRBV5-1,NA,TRBJ2-7,CASSLGPPGTTTSYEQYF,TGCGCCAGCAGCTTGGGACCTCCCGGGACAACAACTTCCTACGAGCAGTACTTC
NA,TRBV19,NA,TRBJ2-7,CASSMSARAERNYYEQYF,TGTGCCAGTAGTATGAGTGCTCGGGCAGAGCGCAACTATTACGAGCAGTACTTC
NA,TRBV10-1,NA,TRBJ2-5,CASSVGGGYQETQYF,TGCGCCAGCAGCGTTGGTGGGGGCTACCAAGAGACCCAGTACTTC
NA,TRBV18,once,TRBJ2-5,CASSPVNEETQYF,TGTGCCAGCTCACCAGTAAACGAAGAGACCCAGTACTTC
TRBD2,TRBV15,NA,TRBJ2-3,CATSRGLATDTQYF,TGTGCCACCAGCAGGGGACTAGCCACAGATACGCAGTATTTT
NA,TRBV6-5,NA,TRBJ2-7,CASSFQGYEQYF,TGTGCCAGCAGCTTTCAGGGGTACGAGCAGTACTTC
NA,TRBV5-4,NA,TRBJ2-3,CASRTDISDTQYF,TGTGCCAGCAGGACGGACATTTCAGATACGCAGTATTTT
TRBD1,TRBV6-5,NA,TRBJ1-2,CASSYSLTGYYGYTF,TGTGCCAGCAGTTACTCCCTGACAGGGTACTATGGCTACACCTTC
NA,TRBV9,once,TRBJ1-2,CASSGAIRTEIPEGYTF,TGTGCCAGCAGCGGAGCGATTAGGACGGAGATCCCGGAGGGCTACACCTTC
TRBD1,TRBV30,NA,TRBJ1-2,CAWDGQGRGGYGYTF,TGTGCCTGGGACGGACAGGGTAGAGGAGGTTATGGCTACACCTTC
NA,TRBV11-2,NA,TRBJ2-7,CASSLNHGVSYEQYF,TGTGCCAGCAGCCTAAATCACGGGGTGTCCTACGAGCAGTACTTC
TRBD2,TRBV19,once,TRBJ2-3,CASSSRLAGGIPDTQYF,TGTGCCAGTAGTTCCCGACTAGCGGGGGGCATCCCAGATACGCAGTATTTT
TRBD1,TRBV18,NA,TRBJ1-5,CASSPTGEVQPQHF,TGTGCCAGCTCACCAACAGGGGAGGTACAGCCCCAGCATTTT
NA,TRBV2,NA,TRBJ1-1,CASSGPMYTEAFF,TGTGCCAGCAGTGGCCCCATGTACACTGAAGCTTTCTTT
NA,TRBV6-5,NA,TRBJ1-5,CASSPKQGRNQPQHF,TGTGCCAGCAGTCCGAAACAGGGTAGGAATCAGCCCCAGCATTTT
NA,TRBV6-5,many,TRBJ2-2,CASRTEVGSGELFF,TGTGCCAGCAGGACAGAGGTGGGGAGCGGGGAGCTGTTTTTT
TRBD2,TRBV7-9,NA,TRBJ2-1,CASSRAERGSYNEQFF,TGTGCCAGCAGCCGGGCTGAGCGGGGGTCCTACAATGAGCAGTTCTTC
NA,TRBV5-6,NA,TRBJ1-2,CASSLILEGDYGYTF,TGTGCCAGCAGCTTGATCTTGGAGGGTGACTATGGCTACACCTTC
TRBD1,TRBV5-6,NA,TRBJ1-1,CASSSGTGEAFF,TGTGCCAGCAGCTCAGGGACAGGAGAAGCTTTCTTT
TRBD1,TRBV5-1,NA,TRBJ1-2,CASSSTGEDYGYTF,TGCGCCAGCAGCTCTACAGGGGAGGACTATGGCTACACCTTC
NA,TRBV2,few,TRBJ1-4,CASSELSVGPNEKLFF,TGTGCCAGCAGTGAACTTTCTGTCGGACCTAATGAAAAACTGTTTTTT
TRBD1,TRBV4-1,NA,TRBJ1-6,CASSQDSGDRVLSNSPLHF,TGCGCCAGCAGCCAAGATTCGGGAGACAGGGTCCTAAGTAATTCACCCCTCCACTTT
TRBD1,TRBV28,NA,TRBJ2-3,CASSTMEGDRATSTDTQYF,TGTGCCAGCAGTACAATGGAAGGGGACAGGGCAACTAGCACAGATACGCAGTATTTT
NA,TRBV9,NA,TRBJ1-2,CASSVGGRGDYGYTF,TGTGCCAGCAGCGTAGGGGGTAGGGGCGATTATGGCTACACCTTC
NA,TRBV9,NA,TRBJ2-2,CASSVDPTGELFF,TGTGCCAGCAGCGTAGATCCCACCGGGGAGCTGTTTTTT
TRBD1,TRBV25-1,NA,TRBJ1-4,CASSESRSLGGINEKLFF,TGTGCCAGCAGTGAATCTAGGAGCTTAGGGGGCATTAATGAAAAACTGTTTTTT
NA,TRBV27,NA,TRBJ1-2,CASSWGGSGYGYTF,TGTGCCAGCAGTTGGGGGGGTTCAGGCTATGGCTACACCTTC
NA,TRBV5-1,NA,TRBJ2-7,CASRGGTYEQYF,TGCGCCAGCAGGGGCGGGACCTACGAGCAGTACTTC
NA,TRBV7-3,NA,TRBJ2-3,CASSLGRAGDTQYF,TGTGCCAGCAGCTTAGGGCGGGCGGGAGATACGCAGTATTTT
TRBD1,TRBV5-5,once,TRBJ1-6,CASSRDRVNSPLHF,TGTGCCAGCAGCCGGGACAGGGTAAATTCACCCCTCCACTTT
NA,TRBV15,NA,TRBJ1-1,CATSRGIRRNTEAFF,TGTGCCACCAGCAGAGGGATTCGGAGGAACACTGAAGCTTTCTTT
NA,TRBV6-5,NA,TRBJ2-2,CASSSLVSSGELFF,TGTGCCAGCAGCTCACTAGTTTCTTCCGGGGAGCTGTTTTTT
TRBD1,TRBV5-1,NA,TRBJ2-7,CASSKGTGRSYEQYF,TGCGCCAGCAGCAAGGGGACAGGCCGCTCCTACGAGCAGTACTTC
TRBD2,TRBV6-1,NA,TRBJ2-1,CASSEGRGVYNEQFF,TGTGCCAGCAGTGAAGGTCGGGGGGTCTACAATGAGCAGTTCTTC